The next 32 T cell receptor beta chains were all read from a single sample in a study of CD8+ T cells in alopecia areata. Extracted RNA was reverse transcribed into cDNA, the sequencing template. The data were produced by immunoSEQ multiplex PCR, yet TCRdb's version contains in-frame clones alone and is incomplete. The data show 200,000 to 300,000 clones, none appearing only once, with 1.2% held by the ten largest. Cutaneous lymph node cells were pooled, and they were sorted using CD4, CD8alpha, NKG2D, NKG2ACE and other markers. Sequenced material: CD4+ T cells sorted from a lymph node. Source of these receptors: a C3H/HeJ mouse with alopecia areata. The MHC haplotype of the strain is H2-k.

In the case of this clone: Mouse gene names and germline throughout. The observed sequence ends 3 residues before the CDR3 terminus, with the missing tail filled in from the germline J gene. The chain has TRBV13-1 and TRBJ1-6; a weak D match, TRBD1 (5 bases). TRBJ1-6 is placed among ORFs of uncertain function. This CDR3 region has 15 residues. Germline V CDR1 and CDR2: NSHNY, SYGAGN. V was trimmed by 2 bases and J by 2 bases, leaving 8 bases between them. CDR3 loop: CASSEGGPYNSPLYF. The DNA read from the CDR3 is TGTGCCAGCAGTGAGGGGGGACCCTATAATTCGCCC.

A word on this clone: Mouse names are used for the genes. Read data end 4 residues before the CDR3 end; the end is taken from the germline J gene. The chain employs TRBV31 and TRBJ2-3, with D perhaps TRBD1 (5 bases). Trimming cost V 3 bases and J 0 bases, with 10 bases left between them. Germline values: CDR1 GKSSPN, CDR2 SITVG. The CDR3 consists of 14 residues. CDR3 residues: CAWRDKTSAETLYF. The CDR3 DNA, read in part, is TGTGCCTGGAGGGACAAAACTAGTGCAGAA.

This clone was observed a handful of times. Genes and germline are mouse. The covered CDR3 bases are TGTGCCAGCAGTGTTCCGGGACAAGACACA. Translation gives CASSVPGQDT. The whole CDR3 sequence reads CASSVPGQDTEVFF. The chain is built from TRBV19 and TRBJ1-1; D perhaps matches TRBD1 (6 bases). The missing CDR3 end, 4 residues past where the read stops, is filled in from the germline J gene. Germline V gene sequence: CDR1 FNHDT, CDR2 SITEND (reference sequence). The CDR3 contains 14 residues. The V gene lost 4 bases and the J gene lost 3 bases, with 13 bases spanning the gap.

To note about this clone: Germline and genes: mouse. Sequencing ends 4 residues short of the CDR3 end; the germline J gene provides the rest. The chain has TRBV1 and TRBJ2-7; tentative D call: TRBD1 (5 bases). The germline CDR1 and CDR2 sequences are NSQYPW and LRSPGD (reference sequence). The CDR3 runs 12 residues. Trimming left V 8 bases short and J 0 bases short, with 8 bases between. CDR3 in amino acids: CTCAQDSYEQYF. CDR3 bases read: TGCACCTGCGCACAGGACTCCTAT.

This clone has only a few counts. The genes and germline here are from mouse. Sequencing ends 4 residues short of the CDR3 end; the germline J gene provides the rest. The genes are TRBV1 and TRBJ1-1, with 9 bases aligning to TRBD1. The V segment lost 2 bases and the J segment 1 base; nucleotides outside the gene matches: 5. The CDR3 consists of 16 residues. CDR1 NSQYPW and CDR2 LRSPGD come from the germline V gene (reference sequence). The CDR3 sequence is CTCSAYRDRVNTEVFF. The sequenced CDR3 bases are TGCACCTGCAGTGCATACCGGGACAGGGTAAACACA.

Concerning this clone: Gene names denote mouse genes. The CDR3 extends 4 residues past the end of the read, so its final part is completed from the germline J gene. This rearrangement joins TRBV12-1 to TRBJ1-2; TRBD1 might be the D (5 bases). V was shortened by 0 bases and J by 3 bases, with 10 bases between the two germline ends. CDR3 length: 14 amino acids. In germline, CDR1 is SGHSN, CDR2 HYEKVE. CDR3 bases read: TGTGCCAGCTCTCTCCAGGGCGGAGACTCC. Its translation is CASSLQGGDS. The full CDR3 protein is CASSLQGGDSDYTF.

The table lists this clone with a few counts. Gene names follow the mouse nomenclature. The sample contains more than one DNA sequence encoding this CDR3. Partial CDR3 DNA: TGTGCCAGCAGCCAAGAAGGGACAGGGCAAGAC. This encodes CASSQEGTGQD. The CDR3 in full is CASSQEGTGQDTQYF. The chain links TRBV5 to TRBJ2-5; 9 bases align to TRBD1. With the read ending 4 residues before the CDR3 end, the germline J gene is used to fill in that end. Germline values: CDR1 LGHNA, CDR2 YNLKQL (reference sequence). The CDR3 totals 15 residues. The V and J ends lost 0 bases and 3 bases, in that order; junction bases with no gene match: 1.

A note on this clone: Mouse gene names apply. The DNA ends 4 residues before the CDR3 does, and the rest of the CDR3 is filled in from the germline J gene. V and J are TRBV17 and TRBJ1-2, with D perhaps TRBD1 (6 bases). V lost 3 bases, J lost 0 bases, and 14 bases lay in between. Germline CDR1 and CDR2: MNHDT and YYDKIL. The CDR3 loop spans 16 amino acids. The covered CDR3 bases are TGTGCTAGCAGTAGTAGTGAAGGGGGAGCAAACTCC. This sequence encodes CASSSSEGGANS. The complete CDR3 protein is CASSSSEGGANSDYTF.

In this sample, this clone turned up a few times. Gene names refer to mouse genes. The read comes to an end 4 residues before the CDR3 does, leaving the germline J gene to fill in the end. The chain links TRBV12-1 to TRBJ1-2; tentative D call: TRBD1 (6 bases). The CDR3 spans 15 residues. Germline V gives CDR1 SGHSN, CDR2 HYEKVE. V lost 0 bases to trimming and J lost 0 bases, with 10 bases between them. The DNA read from the CDR3 is TGTGCCAGCTCTCTCTCAGGGGCTCCAAACTCC. Translating it yields CASSLSGAPNS. The full CDR3 protein reads CASSLSGAPNSDYTF.

This clone has just a few counts. The germline and genes are mouse ones. The read stops 4 residues short of the end of the CDR3; the missing end is completed from the germline J gene. Distinct nucleotide sequences in the sample also encode this CDR3. This chain joins TRBV13-1 and TRBJ2-3; 9 bases map to TRBD2. CDR1 NSHNY and CDR2 SYGAGN come from the germline V gene. The CDR3 sequence is 16 residues long. V trimming: 2 bases; J trimming: 0 bases; junction bases outside the gene matches: 4. The CDR3 sequence is CASSDDWGSSAETLYF. The DNA read from the CDR3 is TGTGCCAGCAGTGACGACTGGGGGTCTAGTGCAGAA.

There are a few counts of this clone. Gene names follow the mouse nomenclature. The read finishes 4 residues shy of the CDR3 end, and the germline J gene is used to complete it. The chain uses TRBV5 and TRBJ2-1, with 8 bases that match TRBD2. The CDR3 runs to 16 residues. Germline assignment: CDR1 LGHNA and CDR2 YNLKQL (reference sequence). V shed 1 base and J 3 bases; nucleotides not matched to a gene: 5. CDR3 DNA (partial): TGTGCCAGCAGCCAAGGCCTGGGGGGTTTCTATGCT. Amino acid sequence: CASSQGLGGFYA. In full, the CDR3 reads CASSQGLGGFYAEQFF.

On this clone itself: The gene names here belong to mouse. The read terminates 4 residues ahead of where the CDR3 ends, so the germline J gene completes it. The J gene is TRBJ1-2, the V gene TRBV19, with 7 bases lining up with TRBD1. In germline, CDR1 is FNHDT, CDR2 SITEND (reference sequence). V trimming: 5 bases; J trimming: 4 bases; junction bases outside the gene matches: 5. The CDR3 covers 13 residues. CDR3 loop: CASRPTGRSDYTF. Incomplete CDR3 DNA: TGTGCCAGCAGACCGACAGGGCGCTCC.

The table lists this clone with a few counts. Mouse names are used for the genes. The sample carries other DNA sequences with the same CDR3. This chain's CDR3 is CTCSGGQIYAEQFF. CDR3 bases read: TGCACCTGCAGTGGGGGACAGATCTATGCT. The chain combines TRBV1 with TRBJ2-1; TRBD1 aligns across 7 bases. The read is 4 residues too short to cover the CDR3 end, so that end is filled in from the germline J gene. In germline, CDR1 is NSQYPW, CDR2 LRSPGD (reference sequence). The CDR3 has 14 residues. After removal of 4 bases from V and 3 bases from J, the junction contained 3 bases not matched to a gene.

In the case of this clone: The gene names given are mouse names. The read ends 4 residues before the CDR3 terminus; that terminus is restored from the germline J gene. The identical CDR3 is also encoded by other nucleotide sequences in the sample. The rearrangement links TRBV13-1 to TRBJ2-7, with 8 bases fitting TRBD2. Germline V lookup: CDR1 NSHNY, CDR2 SYGAGN. CDR3 length: 15 amino acids. The sequenced part of the CDR3 DNA is TGTGCCAGCAGTGATGCAAGGGGGGGGCGGGAT. It codes for CASSDARGGRD. The full CDR3 protein is CASSDARGGRDEQYF.

Comment on this clone: Gene names are mouse gene names. The read comes to an end 4 residues before the CDR3 does, leaving the germline J gene to fill in the end. This specimen includes other DNA sequences encoding the same CDR3. The rearrangement links TRBV5 to TRBJ2-2; 8 bases match TRBD2. The germline V gene encodes CDR1 LGHNA and CDR2 YNLKQL (reference sequence). This CDR3 is 16 amino acids long. V lost 0 bases and J lost 3; bases outside the gene matches: 3. The covered CDR3 bases are TGTGCCAGCAGCCAAGAATCCTGGGGGGACACCGGG. It codes for CASSQESWGDTG. The entire CDR3 protein reads CASSQESWGDTGQLYF.

This clone was observed a few times. Any gene name here is a mouse gene name. Sequencing ends 4 residues short of the CDR3 end; the germline J gene provides the rest. Additional DNA sequences in this sample encode the identical CDR3. The chain has TRBV13-2 and TRBJ2-7; 10 bases agree with TRBD1. The V gene's germline CDR1 is NNHNN and CDR2 SYGAGS (reference sequence). This CDR3 spans 14 amino acids. Incomplete CDR3 DNA: TGTGCCAGCGGTGATTCGGGACAGGGGTAT. Translating gives CASGDSGQGY. The whole CDR3 protein is CASGDSGQGYEQYF.

This clone was detected only a few times. The listed genes are named as in mouse. The read comes to an end 4 residues before the CDR3 does, leaving the germline J gene to fill in the end. J is TRBJ2-3 and V is TRBV1; 8 bases match TRBD2. V dropped 1 base and J dropped 4; count of bases not matched to a gene: 4. CDR3 length: 15 amino acids. The germline CDR1 and CDR2 sequences are NSQYPW and LRSPGD (reference sequence). The CDR3 reads CTCSAVGGGPETLYF. The sequenced part of the CDR3 DNA is TGCACCTGCAGTGCAGTAGGGGGGGGCCCAGAA.

The table lists this clone with a few counts. All gene names here are mouse names. The read terminates 4 residues ahead of where the CDR3 ends, so the germline J gene completes it. The V call is TRBV1, the J call TRBJ2-2; 12 bases are shared with TRBD2. Germline loops: CDR1 NSQYPW, CDR2 LRSPGD (reference sequence). The length of the CDR3 is 17 residues. The J segment lost 1 base and the V segment lost 3 bases, leaving 3 bases of the junction unmatched. CDR3 bases read: TGCACCTGCAGTGCGGGACTGGGGGGACTAAACACCGGG. This sequence encodes CTCSAGLGGLNTG. The complete CDR3 protein is CTCSAGLGGLNTGQLYF.

As to this clone: The gene symbols are mouse symbols. From the germline J gene comes the end of the CDR3, since the read stops 4 residues before it. This chain uses TRBV31 with TRBJ1-4, with D possibly TRBD1 on 5 matching bases. CDR3 length: 15 amino acids. Germline V CDR1 and CDR2: GKSSPN, SITVG. The covered CDR3 bases are TGTGCCTGGAGTCTCGGGACTGGGGGTGCCGAA. Its translation is CAWSLGTGGAE. The full CDR3 protein is CAWSLGTGGAERLFF.

Regarding this clone: Mouse gene names apply. The read ends 4 residues shy of where the CDR3 ends; the end is completed using the germline J gene. The chain employs TRBV5 and TRBJ2-1; D perhaps matches TRBD1 (5 bases). The CDR3 is 13 residues long. Per the germline V gene, CDR1 is LGHNA and CDR2 is YNLKQL (reference sequence). V shed 1 base and J shed 5 bases, with 6 bases lying between them. CDR3 DNA, as far as it was read: TGTGCCAGCAGCCAAGGCAGGGATGCT. It codes for CASSQGRDA. In full, the CDR3 reads CASSQGRDAEQFF.

A few counts support this clone. Genes and germline are mouse. The read stops 4 residues short of the end of the CDR3; the missing end is completed from the germline J gene. This sequence joins TRBV19 and TRBJ1-1; D is unresolved. From germline, CDR1 is FNHDT and CDR2 SITEND (reference sequence). This CDR3 is built from 14 residues. V was clipped by 0 bases and J by 0 bases, with 6 bases between them. The DNA read from the CDR3 is TGTGCCAGCAGTATAGCAGAGACAAACACA. The encoded protein is CASSIAETNT. The full CDR3 is CASSIAETNTEVFF.

Only a few counts were recorded for this clone. Mouse gene names and germline throughout. Read sequence stops 4 residues before the CDR3 end, and the germline J gene provides the missing end. The V and J genes are TRBV13-2 and TRBJ1-2; 8 bases match TRBD1. V dropped 5 bases and J dropped 0; count of bases not matched to a gene: 6. CDR3 length equals 15 residues. Per the germline V gene, CDR1 is NNHNN and CDR2 is SYGAGS (reference sequence). The CDR3 loop is CASGGDRFANSDYTF. CDR3 DNA (partial): TGTGCCAGCGGGGGGGACAGGTTTGCAAACTCC.

With regard to this clone: Each gene name is a mouse one. Read sequence stops 4 residues before the CDR3 end, and the germline J gene provides the missing end. The chain combines TRBV19 with TRBJ2-3; D is uncertain. V was clipped by 2 bases and J by 0 bases, with 10 bases between them. This CDR3 has 15 residues. The germline V gene has CDR1 FNHDT and CDR2 SITEND (reference sequence). CDR3 DNA (partial): TGTGCCAGCAGTATTAAGAGAACTAGTGCAGAA. This sequence encodes CASSIKRTSAE. The CDR3 as a whole reads CASSIKRTSAETLYF.

This clone was found many times. The germline and genes are mouse ones. The read is 4 residues too short to cover the CDR3 end, so that end is filled in from the germline J gene. V is TRBV12-1 and J is TRBJ2-5, with TRBD2 matching over 8 bases. With V trimmed by 0 bases and J by 1 base, 5 bases remained unmatched. The CDR3 loop spans 16 amino acids. The V gene's germline CDR1 is SGHSN and CDR2 HYEKVE. CDR3 DNA (partial): TGTGCCAGCTCTCTCACTCCGGGACTGGACCAAGAC. It codes for CASSLTPGLDQD. The full CDR3 reads CASSLTPGLDQDTQYF.

A few counts support this clone. These gene names are mouse names. The read finishes 4 residues shy of the CDR3 end, and the germline J gene is used to complete it. The genes are TRBV13-3 and TRBJ2-1, with 7 bases that match TRBD1. CDR3 length: 13 residues. Germline V lookup: CDR1 NNHDY, CDR2 SYVADS. V lost 5 bases to trimming and J lost 3 bases; unmatched junction nucleotides: 2. The CDR3 protein is CASRNRGYAEQFF. The part of the CDR3 DNA that was read is TGTGCCAGCAGAAACAGGGGCTATGCT.

Regarding this clone: Genes and germline come from the mouse. The CDR3 goes on 4 residues after the read ends, and that part is filled in from the germline J gene. The chain joins TRBV13-1 to TRBJ2-2, with 9 bases aligning to TRBD1. This CDR3 is 16 amino acids long. Unmatched junction bases numbered 5, after V lost 5 bases and J lost 0 bases. Germline CDR1 reads NSHNY; CDR2 reads SYGAGN. The part of the CDR3 DNA that was read is TGTGCCAGCAGCCAGCGACAGGGGGCAAACACCGGG. Translation: CASSQRQGANTG. The full CDR3 protein reads CASSQRQGANTGQLYF.

With respect to this clone: Here the gene names and germline are mouse. The read ends 4 residues early relative to the CDR3; the germline J gene fills the gap. Other DNA sequences in this specimen translate into the identical CDR3. The genes are TRBV19 and TRBJ2-3, with 8 bases lining up with TRBD2. The CDR3 is made up of 15 amino acids. Germline values: CDR1 FNHDT, CDR2 SITEND (reference sequence). After removal of 4 bases from V and 0 bases from J, the junction contained 4 bases not matched to a gene. CDR3 amino acids: CASSSGGTSAETLYF. The CDR3 bases that were read are TGTGCCAGCAGTTCTGGGGGGACTAGTGCAGAA.

Only a few counts were recorded for this clone. Gene names are the mouse ones. From the germline J gene comes the end of the CDR3, since the read stops 4 residues before it. Other DNA sequences in this sample translate to the same CDR3. The chain uses TRBV1 and TRBJ2-1; D perhaps matches TRBD1 (5 bases). The CDR3 consists of 15 residues. Trimming left V 0 bases short and J 4 bases short, with 10 bases between. Germline CDR1 is NSQYPW and CDR2 is LRSPGD (reference sequence). The covered CDR3 bases are TGCACCTGCAGTGCAGAAGGGCAGGGTTATGCT. This gives the protein CTCSAEGQGYA. The whole CDR3 sequence is CTCSAEGQGYAEQFF.

This clone was seen more than once but under ten times. Gene labels here are mouse ones. The read gets to within 4 residues of the CDR3 end, and the germline J gene fills in the rest. Additional DNA sequences in this sample encode the identical CDR3. The V and J genes are TRBV13-1 and TRBJ2-5; 8 positions agree with TRBD2. V lost 5 bases and J lost 2; bases outside the gene matches: 1. CDR3 length: 13 amino acids. Germline CDR1 NSHNY, CDR2 SYGAGN. The sequenced CDR3 bases are TGTGCCAGCAGACTGGGGGCCCAAGAC. Its protein product is CASRLGAQD. The full-length CDR3 reads as CASRLGAQDTQYF.

About this clone itself: The gene names here belong to mouse. The sequenced fragment ends 4 residues before the CDR3 boundary, so the rest is inferred from the germline J gene. This specimen includes other DNA sequences encoding the same CDR3. The V call is TRBV5, the J call TRBJ2-5; D might be TRBD2 (5 bases). This CDR3 is 14 amino acids long. The ends were cut back, 1 base at V and 1 base at J, with 6 bases in the middle. Germline loops: CDR1 LGHNA, CDR2 YNLKQL (reference sequence). The CDR3 loop is CASSQVGDQDTQYF. The part of the CDR3 DNA that was read is TGTGCCAGCAGCCAAGTTGGGGACCAAGAC.

To note about this clone: The listed genes are named as in mouse. The read is 4 residues too short to cover the CDR3 end, so that end is filled in from the germline J gene. The chain employs TRBV1 and TRBJ2-7; TRBD1 agrees at 10 bases. CDR3 length equals 16 residues. Germline V lookup: CDR1 NSQYPW, CDR2 LRSPGD (reference sequence). The sequenced CDR3 bases are TGCACCTGCAGTGCAGATTATGGGACAGGGGCGTAT. Translated, it gives CTCSADYGTGAY. In full, the CDR3 reads CTCSADYGTGAYEQYF. Drawing the rest from reference TRBV1 and TRBJ2-7, the complete variable domain is VTLLEQNPRWRLVPRGQAVNLRCILKNSQYPWMSWYQQDLQKQLQWLFTLRSPGDKEVKSLPGADYLATRVTDTELRLQVANMSQGRTLYCTCSADYGTGAYEQYFGPGTRLTVL.

Only a few counts were recorded for this clone. Gene names and germline refer to mouse. CDR3 region: CASSPTGGGGDTQYF. The part of the CDR3 DNA that was read is TGTGCCAGCAGCCCGACAGGGGGCGGAGGAGAC. This sequence joins TRBV5 and TRBJ2-5; 10 positions match TRBD1. The CDR3 end is not reached by the read, which stops 4 residues before it; the germline J gene fills it in. The CDR3 loop spans 15 amino acids. In germline, CDR1 is LGHNA, CDR2 YNLKQL (reference sequence).